The T cell receptor beta chain under discussion was sequenced for a study of blood T cell repertoires in COVID-19. The CDR3 runs to 14 residues. Germline values: CDR1 MRHNA, CDR2 SNTAGT. The V and J ends lost 2 bases and 8 bases, in that order; junction bases with no gene match: 4. Clones were read by immunoSEQ multiplex PCR, and TCRdb kept only the in-frame ones, dropping some. The sample carries over 200,000 clones, more than 85% recorded once. The sequencing sample was made of peripheral blood. This chain uses TRBV6-4 with TRBJ2-1, with 9 bases identical to TRBD2. This clonotype was sampled from a person aged 18-35 years with COVID-19, enrolled during active disease. This CDR3 reads CASSDAGGSDEQFF. The CDR3 DNA is TGTGCCAGCAGTGACGCGGGAGGGAGCGATGAGCAGTTCTTC.